The rows below give T cell receptor beta chains drawn from one sample of a study of T cell responses to AZD1222 COVID-19 vaccine. Sequencing used immunoSEQ multiplex PCR; TCRdb keeps in-frame clones, though not all of them. Of fewer than 300,000 clones in the sample, over 90% were seen once. The input for sequencing was peripheral blood, taken on day 0 of AZD1222 vaccination. All receptors come from an adult in good health. The CDR3 runs from the conserved cysteine through the conserved F or W. The D gene is left open where the match is weak. Size is omitted from some rows. Given values are once, few, many or a class for expanded clones.

length	J	D	size	V	CDR3	DNA
13	TRBJ2-1	TRBD1	.	TRBV2	CASKWDRGNEQFF	TGTGCCAGCAAATGGGACAGGGGCAATGAGCAGTTCTTC
15	TRBJ2-2	TRBD2	once	TRBV30	CAWSEGTTPTGELFF	TGTGCCTGGAGTGAAGGGACTACCCCGACCGGGGAGCTGTTTTTT
13	TRBJ2-7	.	.	TRBV4-1	CASSQEGRGALYF	TGCGCCAGCAGCCAAGAGGGTCGGGGAGCACTGTACTTC
14	TRBJ2-5	TRBD1	.	TRBV29-1	CSSEDRGLQETQYF	TGCAGCTCCGAGGACAGGGGACTGCAAGAGACCCAGTACTTC
14	TRBJ2-7	TRBD1	.	TRBV27	CASSLKDRISEQYF	TGTGCCAGCAGTTTAAAGGACAGGATAAGCGAGCAGTACTTC
18	TRBJ2-5	.	.	TRBV21-1	CASSKKPGNLAGVETQYF	TGTGCCAGCAGCAAAAAACCCGGAAACCTAGCGGGGGTAGAGACCCAGTACTTC
14	TRBJ1-1	.	.	TRBV19	CASSVSGGDTEAFF	TGTGCCAGTAGTGTATCTGGGGGGGACACTGAAGCTTTCTTT
18	TRBJ2-6	TRBD1	.	TRBV23-1	CARFGTDFLCGGANVLTF	TGCGCCAGATTCGGGACAGACTTTTTATGTGGCGGGGCCAACGTCCTGACTTTC
16	TRBJ1-5	.	.	TRBV5-1	CASSSAHGQFNQPQHF	TGCGCCAGCAGCTCGGCCCACGGACAATTCAATCAGCCCCAGCATTTT
15	TRBJ1-3	.	once	TRBV18	CASSPRTRSGNTIYF	TGTGCCAGCTCGCCCCGCACCCGCTCTGGAAACACCATATATTTT
15	TRBJ2-3	TRBD2	.	TRBV30	CAWSYGSGRTDTQYF	TGTGCCTGGAGTTACGGAAGCGGGAGAACAGATACGCAGTATTTT
15	TRBJ1-6	TRBD1	.	TRBV27	CASSWLTGGNSPLHF	TGTGCCAGCAGTTGGCTGACAGGGGGCAATTCACCCCTCCACTTT
13	TRBJ1-1	.	once	TRBV19	CASSIGWRTEAFF	TGTGCCAGTAGTATAGGATGGCGTACTGAAGCTTTCTTT
14	TRBJ1-1	.	.	TRBV5-1	CASSPDLMNTEAFF	TGCGCCAGCAGCCCCGACCTCATGAACACTGAAGCTTTCTTT
20	TRBJ1-6	.	.	TRBV27	CASSATWVRVGYSYNSPLHF	TGTGCCAGCAGTGCTACATGGGTCAGGGTGGGATACTCCTATAATTCACCCCTCCACTTT
14	TRBJ2-1	TRBD1	.	TRBV13	CASSSRDRVNEQFF	TGTGCCAGCAGCTCCCGGGACAGGGTTAATGAGCAGTTCTTC
17	TRBJ2-3	TRBD2	once	TRBV3-1/TRBV3-2	CASSQIPRTSGADTQYF	TGTGCCAGCAGCCAGATACCCCGGACTAGCGGAGCAGATACGCAGTATTTT
13	TRBJ2-2	.	few	TRBV3-1/TRBV3-2	CASSRFFTGELFF	TGTGCCAGCAGCCGGTTTTTCACCGGGGAGCTGTTTTTT
12	TRBJ2-1	.	once	TRBV5-1	CASSEPTGEQFF	TGCGCCAGCAGCGAACCTACAGGGGAGCAGTTCTTC
12	TRBJ1-2	.	.	TRBV11-2	CASSPEGFGYTF	TGTGCCAGCAGCCCAGAAGGGTTCGGCTACACCTTC
16	TRBJ2-3	TRBD2	.	TRBV3-1/TRBV3-2	CASSQLAGAFTDTQYF	TGTGCCAGCAGCCAACTAGCGGGGGCCTTCACAGATACGCAGTATTTT
15	TRBJ2-5	.	many	TRBV13	CASSARKLLQETQYF	TGTGCCAGCAGCGCGCGTAAACTGCTACAAGAGACCCAGTACTTC
15	TRBJ1-5	.	.	TRBV28	CASSFGTVSWIPQHF	TGTGCCAGCAGTTTCGGGACGGTTTCATGGATACCCCAGCATTTT
13	TRBJ2-7	TRBD1	.	TRBV2	CASSRDREHEQYF	TGTGCCAGCAGTAGGGACAGGGAACACGAGCAGTACTTC
14	TRBJ1-2	TRBD1	.	TRBV28	CASSSGQGAVGYTF	TGTGCCAGCAGTTCAGGACAGGGGGCTGTTGGCTACACCTTC